These 15 T cell receptor beta chains came from one sample sequenced in a study of blood T cell repertoires in COVID-19. Libraries were prepared by immunoSEQ multiplex PCR; TCRdb keeps only in-frame clonotypes and omits some of them. Of 200,000 to 300,000 clones listed, approximately 86% are singletons. The source material was peripheral blood. The receptors shown here come from a woman in her sixties with active or convalescent COVID-19.

The rearrangement links TRBV5-1 to TRBJ2-2, with D hard to call. Trimming removed 7 bases at V and 0 bases at J, with 13 bases between. Germline V gives CDR1 SGHRS, CDR2 YFSETQ. The CDR3 is made up of 15 amino acids. As DNA, the CDR3 is TGCGCCAGCCGTTTTCCAGGAACGAACACCGGGGAGCTGTTTTTT. Its translation: CASRFPGTNTGELFF.

This chain joins TRBV6-5 and TRBJ2-1, with a weak D call TRBD2 (5 bases). Germline-derived CDR1 and CDR2 are MNHEY and SVGAGI. This CDR3 is 15 amino acids long. With 6 bases removed from V and 3 bases from J, the gap between germline ends came to 15 bases. Here the CDR3 DNA reads TGTGCCAGCAGCGCTCTGGGGAGTAGCTACAATGAGCAGTTCTTC. Amino acid sequence: CASSALGSSYNEQFF.

In its sample, this clone was seen once. V usage is TRBV7-3 and J usage is TRBJ2-1; D gene uncertain. The CDR3 runs 15 residues. Germline CDR1 SGHTA, CDR2 FQGTGA. Trimming removed 0 bases at V and 3 bases at J, with 9 bases between. The CDR3 sequence is CASSLTEPGYNEQFF. The CDR3, as DNA: TGTGCCAGCAGCTTAACCGAGCCTGGCTACAATGAGCAGTTCTTC. Full variable domain (outside the CDR3, taken from reference TRBV7-3 and TRBJ2-1): GAGVSQTPSNKVTEKGKYVELRCDPISGHTALYWYRQSLGQGPEFLIYFQGTGAADDSGLPNDRFFAVRPEGSVSTLKIQRTERGDSAVYLCASSLTEPGYNEQFFGPGTRLTVL.

This chain joins TRBV5-6 and TRBJ2-7; tentatively, D is TRBD1 (5 bases). CDR1 is SGHDT, CDR2 YYEEEE, per germline. V lost 7 bases to trimming and J lost 2 bases, with 16 bases between them. The CDR3 covers 14 residues. DNA of the CDR3: TGTGCCAGCCACGGTAGGGGCGGAGCCTACGAGCAGTACGTC. It specifies CASHGRGGAYEQYV.

The gene calls are TRBV5-6 and TRBJ1-4, with 7 bases that match TRBD1. The V gene's germline CDR1 is SGHDT and CDR2 YYEEEE. V shed 3 bases, J shed 2 bases, and the junction held 4 bases outside the gene matches. The CDR3 is 15 amino acids. The CDR3 region is CASSSTGLTNEKLFF. The CDR3 DNA is TGTGCCAGCAGCTCGACAGGGTTGACTAATGAAAAACTGTTTTTT.

The chain carries TRBV12-3 or TRBV12-4 and TRBJ1-3, with unresolved D. This CDR3 region has 13 residues. The V end lost 1 base, the J end lost 4 bases, and 5 bases lay between the germline ends. Here the CDR3 DNA reads TGTGCCAGCAGTTTAGTAATGGGAAACACCATATATTTT. Protein: CASSLVMGNTIYF.

This clone was recorded only once. The chain uses TRBV11-2 and TRBJ1-2, with no clear D. There are 15 residues in the CDR3. The germline V gene encodes CDR1 SGHAT and CDR2 FQNNGV. The V end was cut by 3 bases, the J end by 1 base, with 12 bases between. As DNA, the CDR3 is TGTGCCAGCAGCTTGCGGGAGCTCCATAACTATGGCTACACCTTC. Translating it yields CASSLRELHNYGYTF.

The chain links TRBV4-2 to TRBJ2-3; D is perhaps TRBD1 (6 bases). CDR3 length equals 17 residues. Trimming shortened V by 1 base and J by 3 bases, and 17 bases separated the two germline ends. In germline, CDR1 is LGHNA, CDR2 YNFKEQ. The CDR3 loop reads CASSQVLVDSSTDTQYF. Here the CDR3 DNA reads TGTGCCAGCAGCCAAGTCCTTGTGGACAGTTCGACAGATACGCAGTATTTT.

The rearrangement links TRBV5-1 to TRBJ1-2, with unresolved D. The germline CDR1 and CDR2 sequences are SGHRS and YFSETQ. V was trimmed by 6 bases and J by 0 bases, leaving 9 bases between them. The CDR3 runs 13 residues. CDR3 region: CASKTGANYGYTF. The CDR3 bases are TGCGCCAGCAAGACGGGAGCTAACTATGGCTACACCTTC.

V gene TRBV5-1 combines with J gene TRBJ2-2, with 11 bases identical to TRBD1. After removal of 0 bases from V and 5 bases from J, the junction contained 6 bases not matched to a gene. The V gene's germline CDR1 is SGHRS and CDR2 YFSETQ. The CDR3 loop spans 17 amino acids. CDR3 in DNA: TGCGCCAGCAGCTTGGGTGGACAGGGGGCTGTGACCGGGGAGCTGTTTTTT. Amino acid sequence: CASSLGGQGAVTGELFF. Full variable domain (remainder filled in from reference TRBV5-1 and TRBJ2-2): KAGVTQTPRYLIKTRGQQVTLSCSPISGHRSVSWYQQTPGQGLQFLFEYFSETQRNKGNFPGRFSGRQFSNSRSEMNVSTLELGDSALYLCASSLGGQGAVTGELFFGEGSRLTVL.

The rearrangement links TRBV6-5 to TRBJ2-5; 9 bases are shared with TRBD2. V shed 6 bases and J 3 bases; nucleotides not matched to a gene: 8. Germline V lookup: CDR1 MNHEY, CDR2 SVGAGI. This CDR3 is built from 15 residues. The CDR3 DNA sequence: TGTGCCAGCAGCTCCGTGGGCGGGGGGGAAGAGACCCAGTACTTC. This translates into CASSSVGGGEETQYF.

This chain connects TRBV7-2 to TRBJ2-1, with 9 bases fitting TRBD1. The CDR3 consists of 13 residues. V shed 7 bases and J 6 bases; nucleotides not matched to a gene: 4. Germline lookup yields CDR1 SGHTA and CDR2 FQGNSA. CDR3 coding DNA: TGTGCCAGCATGAGGACAGGGGCCAATGAGCAGTTCTTC. Its translation is CASMRTGANEQFF.

This clone was seen once. The chain is built from TRBV6-5 and TRBJ2-3; 9 bases align to TRBD2. This CDR3 is 14 amino acids long. Germline lookup yields CDR1 MNHEY and CDR2 SVGAGI. The junction had 6 bases not matched to a gene; V was cut back by 5 bases and J by 6 bases. CDR3 residues: CASSPGLAVDTQYF. CDR3 nucleotides: TGTGCCAGCAGTCCGGGACTAGCAGTGGATACGCAGTATTTT.

This clone was seen a single time. The V gene is TRBV4-2, the J gene TRBJ2-3; 8 bases are shared with TRBD2. This CDR3 is built from 18 residues. Germline V gene data show CDR1 as LGHNA and CDR2 as YNFKEQ. V gave up 0 bases and J gave up 1 base; unmatched junction bases: 9. CDR3 DNA: TGTGCCAGCAGCCAAGAGTCCCAGCGGGGGCTTGGCACAGATACGCAGTATTTT. As protein: CASSQESQRGLGTDTQYF.

This chain connects TRBV7-9 to TRBJ2-3; D is perhaps TRBD2 (6 bases). CDR1 and CDR2 from the germline V gene are SEHNR and FQNEAQ (reference sequence). CDR3 length: 13 residues. The V gene lost 2 bases and the J gene lost 12 bases, with 15 bases spanning the gap. Here the CDR3 reads CASSLPASEVQYF. DNA for the CDR3: TGTGCCAGCAGCTTACCGGCTAGCGAGGTTCAGTATTTT.